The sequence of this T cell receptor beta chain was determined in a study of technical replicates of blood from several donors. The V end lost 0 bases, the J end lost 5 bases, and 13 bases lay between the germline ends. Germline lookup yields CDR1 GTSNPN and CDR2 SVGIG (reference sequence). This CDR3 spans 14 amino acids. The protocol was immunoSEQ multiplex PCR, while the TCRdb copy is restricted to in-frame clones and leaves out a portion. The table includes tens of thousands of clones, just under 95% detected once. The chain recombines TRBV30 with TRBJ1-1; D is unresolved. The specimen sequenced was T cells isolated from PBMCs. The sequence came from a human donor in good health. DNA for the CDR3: TGTGCCTGGAGTGTAAGTCGCGGCCAAACTGAAGCTTTCTTT. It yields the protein CAWSVSRGQTEAFF.